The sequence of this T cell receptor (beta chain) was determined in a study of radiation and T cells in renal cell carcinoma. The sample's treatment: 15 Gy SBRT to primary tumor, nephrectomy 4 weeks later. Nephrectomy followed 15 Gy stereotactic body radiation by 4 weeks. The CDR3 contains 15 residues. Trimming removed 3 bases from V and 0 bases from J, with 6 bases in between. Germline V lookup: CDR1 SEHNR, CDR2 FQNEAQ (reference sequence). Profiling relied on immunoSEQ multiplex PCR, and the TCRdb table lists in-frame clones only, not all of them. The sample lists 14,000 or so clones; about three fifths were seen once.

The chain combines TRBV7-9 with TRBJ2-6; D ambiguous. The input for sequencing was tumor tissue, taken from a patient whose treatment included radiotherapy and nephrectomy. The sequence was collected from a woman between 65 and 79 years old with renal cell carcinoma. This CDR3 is CASSFAGSGANVLTF. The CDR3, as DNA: TGTGCCAGCAGCTTCGCAGGCTCTGGGGCCAACGTCCTGACTTTC. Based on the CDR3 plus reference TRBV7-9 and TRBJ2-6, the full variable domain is DTGVSQNPRHKITKRGQNVTFRCDPISEHNRLYWYRQTLGQGPEFLTYFQNEAQLEKSRLLSDRFSAERPKGSFSTLEIQRTEQGDSAMYLCASSFAGSGANVLTFGAGSRLTVL.